This entry lists 20 T cell receptor beta chains sequenced from one sample in a study of regulatory dendritic cells for organ transplantation. Repertoires were generated with immunoSEQ multiplex PCR, while TCRdb's copy carries only in-frame clones and drops some. Found here are some 10,000 clones, roughly 70% of them singletons; the top ten hold under 20%. The specimen sequenced was memory CD8+ T cells from blood. Documented subset: CD45RO+ memory T cells. Receptor source: a human donor in good health.

The chain combines TRBV4-3 with TRBJ2-2; 8 bases are a match to TRBD1. This CDR3 region has 16 residues. Losses at the gene ends were 0 bases for V and 6 bases for J; bases not matched to a gene: 6. CDR1 LGHNA and CDR2 YSLEER come from the germline V gene. CDR3 DNA: TGCGCCAGCAGCCAAGATGCCAGGGGGCTCTCCGGGGAGCTGTTTTTT. Protein: CASSQDARGLSGELFF.

The V gene is TRBV6-4, the J gene TRBJ2-3; no definite D call. Germline values: CDR1 MRHNA, CDR2 SNTAGT. The germline V and J ends were trimmed by 0 bases and 2 bases, with 3 bases remaining between them. There are 13 residues in the CDR3. CDR3 in DNA: TGTGCCAGCAGTGACTCAAACACAGATACGCAGTATTTT. As protein: CASSDSNTDTQYF.

This clone was counted a few times. This chain joins TRBV29-1 and TRBJ2-2; 8 bases line up with TRBD1. CDR3 size: 13 residues. Per the germline V gene, CDR1 is SQVTM and CDR2 is ANQGSEA. Trimming removed 8 bases from V and 1 base from J; junction bases left unmatched: 3. The CDR3 DNA is TGCAGCTCACAGGGGGAGAACACCGGGGAGCTGTTTTTT. Its translation is CSSQGENTGELFF.

The chain carries TRBV27 and TRBJ2-4; 7 bases line up with TRBD2. The CDR3 is made up of 15 amino acids. The V gene end was trimmed by 1 base and the J gene end by 0 bases; junction bases not matched to a gene: 0. Germline lookup yields CDR1 MNHEY and CDR2 SMNVEV (reference sequence). The CDR3 DNA reads TGTGCCAGCAGTTTATGGGGGGGAGCCAAAAACATTCAGTACTTC. It specifies CASSLWGGAKNIQYF.

The chain carries TRBV25-1 and TRBJ1-3, with a tentative D call TRBD1 (5 bases). V shed 7 bases and J shed 8 bases, with 9 bases lying between them. CDR1 is MGHDK, CDR2 SYGVNS, per germline. The CDR3 contains 11 residues. The CDR3 nucleotides are TGTGCCAGCACCCCGGGGGACACCATATATTTT. Its translation: CASTPGDTIYF.

V usage is TRBV13 and J usage is TRBJ1-4; 8 positions agree with TRBD1. The V segment lost 5 bases and the J segment 2 bases; nucleotides outside the gene matches: 4. The length of the CDR3 is 15 residues. From germline, CDR1 is PRHDT and CDR2 FYEKMQ (reference sequence). CDR3 region: CASSLRTGTNEKLFF. The CDR3 DNA reads TGTGCCAGCAGCCTACGGACAGGGACTAATGAAAAACTGTTTTTT.

This clone was observed once. The chain uses TRBV2 and TRBJ2-7; D is undetermined. Looked up from germline, CDR1 is SNHLY and CDR2 is FYNNEI. The CDR3 runs 15 residues. The germline V and J ends were trimmed by 11 bases and 0 bases, with 20 bases remaining between them. CDR3 protein: CAALKREETSYEQYF. DNA of the CDR3: TGTGCCGCGCTAAAAAGGGAAGAAACCTCCTACGAGCAGTACTTC.

The chain combines TRBV5-1 with TRBJ2-1; TRBD1 aligns across 9 bases. This CDR3 contains 20 residues. CDR1 is SGHRS and CDR2 is YFSETQ in the germline V gene. V was clipped by 8 bases and J by 7 bases; unmatched bases: 28. The CDR3 coding sequence is TGCGCCAGTCAGGATTTCGTTGGGACAGGGCCTTCTAGTTGGACGAATGAGCAGTTCTTC. Residues: CASQDFVGTGPSSWTNEQFF.

The chain links TRBV11-2 to TRBJ1-1; tentative D call: TRBD1 (5 bases). Per germline, CDR1 SGHAT and CDR2 FQNNGV. This CDR3 spans 13 amino acids. Trimming removed 1 base from V and 6 bases from J, with 9 bases in between. CDR3 amino acids: CASSLGGGSEAFF. For the CDR3, the DNA is TGTGCCAGCAGCTTAGGGGGGGGGTCTGAAGCTTTCTTT. Filled out from reference TRBV11-2 and TRBJ1-1, the complete variable domain reads EAGVAQSPRYKIIEKRQSVAFWCNPISGHATLYWYQQILGQGPKLLIQFQNNGVVDDSQLPKDRFSAERLKGVDSTLKIQPAKLEDSAVYLCASSLGGGSEAFFGQGTRLTVV.

CDR3 in DNA: TGTGCCAGCAGTTGGAAGGGTAGCTCCTATAATTCACCCCTCCACTTT. It is translated as CASSWKGSSYNSPLHF. This chain joins TRBV6-5 and TRBJ1-6; D is uncertain. Trimming cost V 4 bases and J 0 bases, with 10 bases left between them. There are 16 residues in the CDR3. The germline CDR1 and CDR2 sequences are MNHEY and SVGAGI.

The rearrangement links TRBV4-3 to TRBJ2-2; D could derive from TRBD1 or TRBD2 (5 bases each). V was trimmed by 2 bases and J by 5 bases, leaving 12 bases between them. The length of the CDR3 is 15 residues. In germline, CDR1 is LGHNA, CDR2 YSLEER. Written as DNA, the CDR3 is TGCGCCAGCAGCCAAAACGGGGCGGAAACCGGGGAGCTGTTTTTT. Its protein is CASSQNGAETGELFF.

J is TRBJ1-5 and V is TRBV6-1; D perhaps matches TRBD1 (5 bases). This CDR3 region has 13 residues. V was pared by 3 bases and J by 5 bases, with 8 bases between. CDR1 is MNHNS, CDR2 SASEGT, per germline. The DNA for the CDR3 is TGTGCCAGCAGTGACAGGGCCCATCAGCCCCAGCATTTT. It encodes CASSDRAHQPQHF.

The chain combines TRBV10-3 with TRBJ2-7; D remains unclear. The germline gives CDR1 ENHRY, CDR2 SYGVKD. The CDR3 spans 13 residues. V shed 4 bases and J shed 5 bases, with 12 bases lying between them. The CDR3, as DNA: TGTGCCATCAGTGGTGAGGCGTGGAACGAGCAGTACTTC. Encoded protein: CAISGEAWNEQYF.

The rearrangement uses TRBV27 and TRBJ1-1; D gene uncertain. V gave up 1 base and J gave up 9 bases, with 15 bases separating them. CDR1 MNHEY and CDR2 SMNVEV come from the germline V gene (reference sequence). The CDR3 has 14 amino acids. The CDR3 loop is CASSLLRRHQKAFF. The CDR3 nucleotides read TGTGCCAGCAGTTTATTGCGGAGGCATCAAAAAGCTTTCTTT.

The CDR3 protein is CASSQEFGTSRVLRQETQYF. The CDR3 DNA reads as TGTGCCAGCTCACAGGAGTTCGGAACTAGCAGAGTCTTACGGCAAGAGACCCAGTACTTC. The rearrangement joins TRBV18 to TRBJ2-5; tentative D call: TRBD2 (6 bases). The CDR3 loop spans 20 amino acids. Trimming left V 4 bases short and J 2 bases short, with 29 bases between. Germline V gene lookup returns CDR1 KGHSH and CDR2 LQKENI.

The CDR3 coding sequence is TGTGCCAGCAGCTTGGAGGCGGGAGGACTCTACAATGAGCAGTTCTTC. Protein product: CASSLEAGGLYNEQFF. V gene TRBV5-8 combines with J gene TRBJ2-1, with TRBD2 matching 8 bases. CDR1 and CDR2 from the germline V gene are SGHTS and YDEGEE. This CDR3 region has 16 residues. V was clipped by 0 bases and J by 3 bases; unmatched bases: 5.

V gene TRBV4-3 combines with J gene TRBJ2-6; D is uncertain. Trimming removed 0 bases from V and 3 bases from J, with 9 bases in between. The germline CDR1 and CDR2 sequences are LGHNA and YSLEER. This CDR3 contains 16 residues. The CDR3: CASSQDIGYGANVLTF. Here the CDR3 DNA reads TGCGCCAGCAGCCAAGACATAGGTTATGGGGCCAACGTCCTGACTTTC.

V is TRBV5-5 and J is TRBJ2-5, with 8 bases lining up with TRBD2. This CDR3 contains 18 residues. Trimming took 0 bases from V and 1 from J; bases not matched to a gene: 11. Germline V CDR1 and CDR2: SGHKS, YYEKEE (reference sequence). Here the CDR3 DNA reads TGTGCCAGCAGCTTGGCGCTAGCGGGCCCAGGGGTCCAAGAGACCCAGTACTTC. It yields the protein CASSLALAGPGVQETQYF. Looking up the rest from reference TRBV5-5 and TRBJ2-5 gives the full variable domain: DAGVTQSPTHLIKTRGQQVTLRCSPISGHKSVSWYQQVLGQGPQFIFQYYEKEERGRGNFPDRFSARQFPNYSSELNVNALLLGDSALYLCASSLALAGPGVQETQYFGPGTRLLVL.

A single count supports this clone. V is TRBV7-8 and J is TRBJ1-4; D is uncertain. The V end was cut by 1 base, the J end by 8 bases, with 14 bases between. There are 15 residues in the CDR3. CDR1 and CDR2 (germline): SGHVS, FQNEAQ. CDR3 protein: CASSLVFGPGEKLFF. CDR3 in DNA: TGTGCCAGCAGCTTAGTTTTCGGTCCAGGCGAAAAACTGTTTTTT.

This clone was seen once. This rearrangement joins TRBV11-2 to TRBJ2-1; 11 bases are a match to TRBD1. In germline, CDR1 is SGHAT, CDR2 FQNNGV. V lost 4 bases and J lost 6; bases outside the gene matches: 5. The CDR3 loop spans 15 amino acids. CDR3 protein: CASSSRDRGVNEQFF. CDR3 in DNA: TGTGCCAGCAGCTCCCGGGACAGGGGGGTCAATGAGCAGTTCTTC.